These 5 T cell receptor beta chains were sequenced from one sample in a study of blood T cells in healthy people across ages. Alongside a J-beta primer mix, a sample-barcoded 5' primer served in a second PCR lasting about 7 to 11 cycles. MiXCR, run by TCRdb on the 5' RACE reads, gives a single entry per CDR3 protein. The table records 800,000 or so distinct CDR3 sequences, just under 25% of them present only once. The same sample was also used in a study of T cells of mothers and their children.

The source material was blood. The receptor source for this set is a boy younger than 18 in good health.

The rearrangement uses TRBV6-5 and TRBJ1-1; 7 bases match TRBD1. The CDR3 runs to 16 residues. V lost 8 bases and J lost 1; bases outside the gene matches: 13. Germline-derived CDR1 and CDR2 are MNHEY and SVGAGI. The CDR3, as DNA: TGTGCCAGCTCTGCGGTGACAGGGTGGGCGAACACTGAAGCTTTCTTT. This translates into CASSAVTGWANTEAFF.

This clonotype was picked up a small number of times. The chain combines TRBV12-3 or TRBV12-4 with TRBJ2-7, with 11 nucleotides matching TRBD1. J gave up 3 bases and V 4 bases, and 5 bases lay outside the gene matches. The CDR3 extends over 15 amino acids. CDR3 DNA: TGTGCCAGCAGTTCCCCGGACAGGGGGCACTACGAGCAGTACTTC. Translated, it gives CASSSPDRGHYEQYF.

This chain links TRBV21-1 with TRBJ2-5; the DNA was not used to check the table's D call, TRBD2. Judging by the DNA end, TRBJ2-1 fits better; the J call may be wrong. TRBV21-1 is shown as a pseudogene. The length of the CDR3 is 17 residues. CDR3 bases: TGTGCCAGCAGCAAGCCCGGCCTAGCGGGAGAGCCCGATGAGCAGTTCTTC. Amino acid sequence: CASSKPGLAGEPDEQFF.

V is TRBV27 and J is TRBJ2-4; 12 bases fit TRBD2. The V segment lost 5 bases and the J segment 0 bases; nucleotides outside the gene matches: 8. The germline V gene has CDR1 MNHEY and CDR2 SMNVEV (reference sequence). The CDR3 totals 18 residues. CDR3 sequence reads: CASSQTSGGILAKNIQYF. The CDR3 DNA reads as TGTGCCAGCAGTCAGACTAGCGGGGGTATATTAGCCAAAAACATTCAGTACTTC.

This clonotype was seen more than once but under ten times. V usage is TRBV27 and J usage is TRBJ1-4, with a tentative D call TRBD1 (6 bases). The V and J ends lost 0 bases and 4 bases respectively, with 9 bases between them. Germline assignment: CDR1 MNHEY and CDR2 SMNVEV (reference sequence). The CDR3 spans 15 residues. The CDR3 is CASSLSGGNNEKLFF. CDR3 nucleotide sequence: TGTGCCAGCAGTTTATCAGGGGGTAATAATGAAAAACTGTTTTTT.